Listed here are 20 T cell receptor beta chains from one sample, sequenced in a study of cytomegalovirus exposure and HLA in healthy donors. A multiplex PCR was run with 60 Vbeta primers and 13 Jbeta primers. Repertoires were generated with immunoSEQ multiplex PCR, while TCRdb's copy carries only in-frame clones and drops some. The data contain approximately 120,000 clones, approximately 80% of them seen just once; the ten biggest clones take up over 10%. Specimen: PBMCs. These receptors came from a woman aged 40 to 50 in good health and CMV-seropositive.

This clone appeared once. The chain recombines TRBV30 with TRBJ1-1; no clear D gene. The V gene lost 2 bases and the J gene lost 3 bases, with 7 bases spanning the gap. The germline V gene has CDR1 GTSNPN and CDR2 SVGIG (reference sequence). This CDR3 comprises 12 residues. The CDR3 DNA follows: TGTGCCTGGAGTTCGGGTGACACTGAAGCTTTCTTT. It translates to CAWSSGDTEAFF.

This clone was picked up a small number of times. The chain has TRBV5-4 and TRBJ2-3; 7 bases fit TRBD1. The length of the CDR3 is 15 residues. CDR1 and CDR2 from the germline V gene are SGHNT and YYREEE (reference sequence). With V trimmed by 5 bases and J by 0 bases, 6 bases remained unmatched. CDR3 sequence reads: CASRDPGQSTDTQYF. The CDR3 DNA sequence: TGTGCCAGCAGGGATCCGGGACAGAGCACAGATACGCAGTATTTT.

The rearrangement joins TRBV6-1 to TRBJ2-7, with 7 bases that match TRBD1. Germline V gene lookup returns CDR1 MNHNS and CDR2 SASEGT. The CDR3 consists of 14 residues. With 5 bases clipped from V and 2 bases from J, the junction kept 6 bases outside the gene matches. In DNA, the CDR3 is TGTGCCAGCAGTTCCCCGACAGGGACCTACGAGCAGTACTTC. It is translated as CASSSPTGTYEQYF.

This clone was detected a few times. The rearrangement uses TRBV28 and TRBJ1-2; 9 bases match TRBD1. V lost 5 bases, J lost 6 bases, and 10 bases stayed unmatched. CDR1 MDHEN and CDR2 SYDVKM come from the germline V gene. This CDR3 is built from 15 residues. CDR3 sequence: CASSGLGQGNNGYTF. The CDR3 coding sequence is TGTGCCAGCAGTGGTCTGGGACAGGGAAACAATGGCTACACCTTC.

This CDR3 is CASSLEINQPQHF. The CDR3 DNA reads as TGTGCCAGCAGCTTAGAAATAAATCAGCCCCAGCATTTT. The chain is built from TRBV7-8 and TRBJ1-5; D is undetermined. CDR3 size: 13 residues. Per the germline V gene, CDR1 is SGHVS and CDR2 is FQNEAQ. V was pared by 1 base and J by 4 bases, with 5 bases between. The complete variable domain, with remaining parts taken from reference TRBV7-8 and TRBJ1-5, reads GAGVSQSPRYKVAKRGQDVALRCDPISGHVSLFWYQQALGQGPEFLTYFQNEAQLDKSGLPSDRFFAERPEGSVSTLKIQRTQQEDSAVYLCASSLEINQPQHFGDGTRLSIL.

The V and J genes are TRBV5-4 and TRBJ1-1, with 11 bases that match TRBD1. The germline V gene encodes CDR1 SGHNT and CDR2 YYREEE (reference sequence). The CDR3 is 16 residues long. V lost 1 base and J lost 5; bases outside the gene matches: 7. DNA for the CDR3: TGTGCCAGCAGCTTGCCGAGGACAGGGGGCTTGACTGAAGCTTTCTTT. Residues: CASSLPRTGGLTEAFF.

This clone was counted between two and nine times. The rearrangement joins TRBV5-1 to TRBJ2-1, with D perhaps matching TRBD2 (5 bases). V was clipped by 0 bases and J by 6 bases, with 13 bases between them. Germline assignment: CDR1 SGHRS and CDR2 YFSETQ. CDR3 length equals 15 residues. CDR3 amino acids: CASSLGLGLANEQFF. The DNA of the CDR3 is TGCGCCAGCAGCTTGGGTCTAGGCCTAGCCAATGAGCAGTTCTTC. The whole variable domain, remainder taken from reference TRBV5-1 and TRBJ2-1, is KAGVTQTPRYLIKTRGQQVTLSCSPISGHRSVSWYQQTPGQGLQFLFEYFSETQRNKGNFPGRFSGRQFSNSRSEMNVSTLELGDSALYLCASSLGLGLANEQFFGPGTRLTVL.

The chain is built from TRBV7-3 and TRBJ2-4, with 7 positions matching TRBD2. This CDR3 is 16 amino acids long. Germline values: CDR1 SGHTA, CDR2 FQGTGA. V lost 4 bases and J lost 2; bases outside the gene matches: 8. The CDR3 DNA reads as TGTGCCAGCAGCTCCATCCAACTAGCGCCCAAAAACATTCAGTACTTC. Residues: CASSSIQLAPKNIQYF. The full variable domain, its missing parts supplied by reference TRBV7-3 and TRBJ2-4, is GAGVSQTPSNKVTEKGKYVELRCDPISGHTALYWYRQSLGQGPEFLIYFQGTGAADDSGLPNDRFFAVRPEGSVSTLKIQRTERGDSAVYLCASSSIQLAPKNIQYFGAGTRLSVL.

This CDR3 reads CASSTRGLAWEQYF. The CDR3 DNA reads as TGTGCCAGCAGTACCCGGGGACTAGCGTGGGAGCAGTACTTC. V usage is TRBV6-1 and J usage is TRBJ2-5; 10 bases are shared with TRBD2. V lost 5 bases to trimming and J lost 11 bases; unmatched junction nucleotides: 11. Germline V gene data show CDR1 as MNHNS and CDR2 as SASEGT. The CDR3 loop spans 14 amino acids.

The chain couples TRBV2 to TRBJ1-3; maybe TRBD1 (5 bases). V lost 6 bases, J lost 0 bases, and 21 bases lay in between. The germline gives CDR1 SNHLY, CDR2 FYNNEI. The CDR3 totals 18 residues. The CDR3 loop is CASSPGRGTPISGNTIYF. CDR3 DNA sequence: TGTGCCAGCAGCCCAGGGCGGGGAACCCCTATCTCTGGAAACACCATATATTTT.

The chain joins TRBV2 to TRBJ2-7; D uncertain. V lost 4 bases, J lost 3 bases, and 4 bases lay in between. Germline V CDR1 and CDR2: SNHLY, FYNNEI. The CDR3 loop spans 11 amino acids. CDR3 bases: TGTGCCAGCAGTGGTCACTACGAGCAGTACTTC. Protein: CASSGHYEQYF.

The chain has TRBV7-2 and TRBJ2-1; 10 nucleotides align to TRBD2. V gave up 4 bases and J gave up 7 bases; unmatched junction bases: 7. Germline CDR1 reads SGHTA; CDR2 reads FQGNSA. CDR3 length equals 15 residues. The CDR3 DNA is TGTGCCAGCAGCTCTAGCGGGAGCCAGTATAATGAGCAGTTCTTC. It encodes CASSSSGSQYNEQFF. Combining the CDR3 with reference TRBV7-2 and TRBJ2-1 gives the whole variable domain GAGVSQSPSNKVTEKGKDVELRCDPISGHTALYWYRQSLGQGLEFLIYFQGNSAPDKSGLPSDRFSAERTGGSVSTLTIQRTQQEDSAVYLCASSSSGSQYNEQFFGPGTRLTVL.

V usage is TRBV5-8 and J usage is TRBJ2-5; 7 nucleotides line up with TRBD1. Germline V gives CDR1 SGHTS, CDR2 YDEGEE. The CDR3 contains 13 residues. The ends lost 4 bases at V and 5 bases at J; junction bases unmatched: 5. Here the CDR3 DNA reads TGTGCCAGCAGCCCGGACAGGAGGGAGACCCAGTACTTC. Its translation is CASSPDRRETQYF.

The sample holds one count of this clone. This sequence joins TRBV7-2 and TRBJ2-1; 11 nucleotides line up with TRBD2. Trimming at V came to 5 bases and at J to 7 bases, leaving 7 bases not matched to a gene. The germline V gene encodes CDR1 SGHTA and CDR2 FQGNSA. The CDR3 length is 15 residues. The CDR3 DNA reads as TGTGCCAGCAGCGCCGTAGCGGGAGGGCGAAATGAGCAGTTCTTC. Residues: CASSAVAGGRNEQFF.

The rearrangement uses TRBV5-1 and TRBJ2-4, with D unclear. CDR1 is SGHRS, CDR2 YFSETQ, per germline. V was clipped by 1 base and J by 4 bases, with 12 bases between them. The CDR3 spans 15 residues. CDR3 in amino acids: CASSLLVGQKNIQYF. Here the CDR3 DNA reads TGCGCCAGCAGCTTGCTAGTGGGTCAGAAAAACATTCAGTACTTC.

This clone was seen a handful of times. CDR3 nucleotides: TGTGCCAGCCGCGGGACAGACCACACCGGGGAGCTGTTTTTT. This encodes CASRGTDHTGELFF. This rearrangement joins TRBV2 to TRBJ2-2, with TRBD1 as a possible D gene (7 bases). V lost 8 bases and J 3 bases, leaving 13 bases between the germline ends. CDR3 length: 14 amino acids. CDR1 and CDR2 from the germline V gene are SNHLY and FYNNEI.

This clone was observed once. CDR3 loop: CASSVAGESYNEQFF. CDR3 in DNA: TGTGCCAGCAGCGTAGCGGGAGAATCCTACAATGAGCAGTTCTTC. This rearrangement joins TRBV9 to TRBJ2-1; D possibly corresponds to TRBD2 (6 bases). CDR3 size: 15 residues. CDR1 and CDR2 (germline): SGDLS, YYNGEE. Deletions cut 0 bases from V and 1 base from J, with 8 bases between.

J is TRBJ2-7 and V is TRBV19; TRBD2 matches 14 bases. This CDR3 has 13 amino acids. Germline-derived CDR1 and CDR2 are LNHDA and SQIVND (reference sequence). The V gene end was trimmed by 7 bases and the J gene end by 6 bases; junction bases not matched to a gene: 2. The CDR3 sequence: CASTGTSGSEQYF. CDR3 bases: TGTGCCAGTACCGGGACTAGCGGGAGCGAGCAGTACTTC.

The V call is TRBV7-9, the J call TRBJ1-3, with D unclear. Trimming left V 5 bases short and J 1 base short, with 12 bases between. Germline loops: CDR1 SEHNR, CDR2 FQNEAQ (reference sequence). The CDR3 has 15 amino acids. The CDR3 sequence is CASSPSGGSGNTIYF. CDR3 nucleotide sequence: TGTGCCAGCAGCCCAAGCGGCGGTTCTGGAAACACCATATATTTT.

The chain is built from TRBV6-6 and TRBJ2-7, with 8 bases lining up with TRBD1. In germline, CDR1 is MNHNY, CDR2 SVGAGI (reference sequence). The CDR3 has 13 amino acids. With V trimmed by 7 bases and J by 6 bases, 8 bases remained unmatched. CDR3 nucleotides: TGTGCCAGCACCGAAGGGGGGACAGGCGAGCAGTACTTC. Translation gives CASTEGGTGEQYF.